These 9 T cell receptor beta chains were all obtained from the same sample, sequenced in a study of CD8+CD57+ T cells in acquired aplastic anemia (dated by TCRdb to about 2018). The patients picked for sequencing were ones in whom flow cytometry had shown an expansion of CD8+CD57+ cells. The run used an Illumina HiSeq 2000. Genomic DNA was used as template for profiling of TCR beta VDJ combinations and CDR3 sequences. TCRdb redid the processing of the public reads, applying fastp at Q25 and MiXCR, and retained in-frame beta chains. Rows matching on CDR3 protein sequence are summarized as one entry with the most common DNA and genes. The sample table contains 260,000 or so distinct CDR3 sequences; only one count was recorded for approximately 80% of them. 42% of the sample lies in the top ten. Sequencing used sorted CD4+, CD8+, or CD8+CD57+ T cells (not recorded which) from PBMCs. These receptor sequences come from a human donor with aplastic anemia.

The chain is built from TRBV6-4 and TRBJ2-2; 12 bases line up with TRBD2. There are 16 residues in the CDR3. The V gene end was trimmed by 4 bases and the J gene end by 4 bases; junction bases not matched to a gene: 4. From germline, CDR1 is MRHNA and CDR2 SNTAGT. CDR3 DNA: TGTGCCAGCAGTGTCCTAGCGGGAGGGTTCACCGGGGAGCTGTTTTTT. It yields the protein CASSVLAGGFTGELFF.

As to this clonotype: The conserved phenylalanine or tryptophan normally closing the CDR3 is absent here, so this likely arose from a read error. The limits of the CDR3 on the DNA are not certain, so only TCRdb's listed CDR3 is given. The chain carries TRBV2 and TRBJ2-2; the table calls TRBD1, which could not be checked here. Per the germline V gene, CDR1 is SNHLY and CDR2 is FYNNEI. The CDR3 region is 16 residues in length, termini included. The CDR3: CASGDWWTDTQGLRPV.

In the case of this clonotype: At one end, the junction sequence differs from germline, possibly due to a read error. The rearrangement joins TRBV2 to TRBJ1-1; TRBD1 is a possible D gene (6 bases). CDR1 and CDR2 (germline): SNHLY, FYNNEI. CDR3 length equals 14 residues. DNA for the CDR3: TGTGCCAGCAGGTTAGGCCGCAGGGACACGGAGTCTTTTTTC. Translation: CASRLGRRDTESFF.

A note on this clonotype: This CDR3 fails to terminate in the conserved phenylalanine or tryptophan, so it likely reflects a read error. The limits of the CDR3 on the DNA are not certain, so only TCRdb's listed CDR3 is given. This chain uses TRBV6-5 with TRBJ2-2. The CDR3 is 17 amino acids long, termini counted. Germline CDR1 reads MNHEY; CDR2 reads SVGAGI. The CDR3 sequence is CASSYSSGFANTGELVA.

The chain links TRBV5-6 to TRBJ2-7, with D uncertain. Trimming left V 4 bases short and J 2 bases short, with 13 bases between. The CDR3 length is 14 residues. Germline V gene data show CDR1 as SGHDT and CDR2 as YYEEEE. Here the CDR3 DNA reads TGTGCCAGCAGCGATTTGGGCCTAGCCTACGAGCAGTACTTC. Its protein is CASSDLGLAYEQYF.

This chain uses TRBV7-8 with TRBJ2-3; no reliable D call. This CDR3 comprises 18 residues. The germline V gene has CDR1 SGHVS and CDR2 FQNEAQ. V lost 0 bases to trimming and J lost 3 bases, with 19 bases between them. For the CDR3, the DNA is TGTGCCAGCAGCTTAGCAGGTGGTCCCGATACGCAGACAGATACGCAGTATTTT. This encodes CASSLAGGPDTQTDTQYF.

The rearrangement joins TRBV7-3 to TRBJ2-7; 7 bases are shared with TRBD1. The CDR3 is made up of 12 amino acids. Per germline, CDR1 SGHTA and CDR2 FQGTGA. The CDR3 nucleotides are TGTGCCAGCAGCTCGACAGGGTACGGGCAGTACGTA. It codes for CASSSTGYGQYV.

On this clonotype: In this CDR3 the conserved last residue, phenylalanine or tryptophan, is missing, so a read error is likely. The limits of the CDR3 on the DNA are not certain, so only TCRdb's listed CDR3 is given. The chain employs TRBV7-3 and TRBJ1-2. Termini included, the CDR3 measures 13 amino acids. The V gene's germline CDR1 is SGHTA and CDR2 FQGTGA. The CDR3 is CASSGDGGGYEQY.

With regard to this clonotype: The junction and the germline gene differ at one end; a read error may be behind it. The chain is built from TRBV7-2 and TRBJ2-3, with a tentative D call TRBD2 (5 bases). Germline loops: CDR1 SGHTA, CDR2 FQGNSA. CDR3 length: 14 residues. CDR3 sequence (DNA): TGTGCCAGCAGCTTTGCCGGAGGCCCCGATACGCAGTTTTTT. Amino acid sequence: CASSFAGGPDTQFF.